This T cell receptor beta chain emerged from a study of control samples from healthy donors and cancer patients. The CDR3 has 14 amino acids. Trimming pared 5 bases from V and 6 bases from J, leaving 15 bases between. CDR1 SGHTA and CDR2 FQGTGA come from the germline V gene. Sequencing was performed with immunoSEQ multiplex PCR; in TCRdb, only in-frame clones are kept and a portion is missing. The data hold about 130,000 clones, with around 90% observed a single time. This TCR was recovered from a man aged 35 to 55 in good health. The chain is built from TRBV7-3 and TRBJ2-3; weak D call: TRBD2 (6 bases). Sequencing used blood. The CDR3 reads CASSPGTPTDTQYF. CDR3 bases: TGTGCCAGCAGCCCGGGGACTCCGACGGATACGCAGTATTTT.